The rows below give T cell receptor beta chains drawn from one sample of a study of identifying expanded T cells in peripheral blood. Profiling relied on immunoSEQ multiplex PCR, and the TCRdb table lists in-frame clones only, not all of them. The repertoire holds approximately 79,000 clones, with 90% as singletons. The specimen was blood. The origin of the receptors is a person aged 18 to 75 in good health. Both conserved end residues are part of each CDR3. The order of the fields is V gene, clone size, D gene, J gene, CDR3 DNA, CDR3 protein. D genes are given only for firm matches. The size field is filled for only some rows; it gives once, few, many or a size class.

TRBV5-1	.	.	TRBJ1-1	TGCGCCAGCAGCTCTGAGGGGGAAGCTTTCTTT	CASSSEGEAFF
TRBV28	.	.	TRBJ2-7	TGTGCCAGCACGGGGGCCTACTCCTACGAGCAGTACTTC	CASTGAYSYEQYF
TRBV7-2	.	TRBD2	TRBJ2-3	TGTGCCAGCAGCTTAGCCTTAGCGGGAGCCATTCCCTTGGATCGCACAGATACGCAGTATTTT	CASSLALAGAIPLDRTDTQYF
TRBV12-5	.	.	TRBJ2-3	TGTGCTAGTGGTTTGTCCCGGCAGTCCTTCACAGATACGCAGTATTTT	CASGLSRQSFTDTQYF
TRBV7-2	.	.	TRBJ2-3	TGTGCCAGCAGCTTAGGTACAGTTAGCACAGATACGCAGTATTTT	CASSLGTVSTDTQYF
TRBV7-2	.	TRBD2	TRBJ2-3	TGTGCCAGCAGCAAGACTAGCGTCCCAGATACGCAGTATTTT	CASSKTSVPDTQYF
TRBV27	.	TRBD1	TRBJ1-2	TGTGCCAGCAGTTTAGGTTCAGGGGGCAATGGCTACACCTTC	CASSLGSGGNGYTF
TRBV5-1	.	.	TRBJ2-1	TGCGCCAGCAGCTTGTTCCAGGGGGGGCCGGACCCAACCTACAATGAGCAGTTCTTC	CASSLFQGGPDPTYNEQFF
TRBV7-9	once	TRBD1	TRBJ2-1	TGTGCCAGCAGACCCGCCGGGACAGGGAAATACAATGAGCAGTTCTTC	CASRPAGTGKYNEQFF
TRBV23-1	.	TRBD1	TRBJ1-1	TGCGCCAGCAGTCAATCGGGTGCGACAGGGGCCAACACTGAAGCTTTCTTT	CASSQSGATGANTEAFF
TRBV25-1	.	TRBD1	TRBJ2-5	TGTGCCAGCAGTGAATTAACAGGGGTGAGGGAGACCCAGTACTTC	CASSELTGVRETQYF
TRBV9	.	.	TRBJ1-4	TGTGCCAGCAGCGTAGCAGACGCAACTAATGAAAAACTGTTTTTT	CASSVADATNEKLFF
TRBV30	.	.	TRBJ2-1	TGTGCCTGGAGCTTAGGGCCCGGAGTGCAGTTCTTC	CAWSLGPGVQFF
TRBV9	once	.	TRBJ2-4	TGTGCCAGCAGCGTCGGACCCGATTTAGCCAAAAACATTCAGTACTTC	CASSVGPDLAKNIQYF
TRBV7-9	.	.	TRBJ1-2	TGTGCCAGCAGCTCGGGATTTACTAACTATGGCTACACCTTC	CASSSGFTNYGYTF
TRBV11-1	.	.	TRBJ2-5	TGTGCCAGCAGGACACAACAATCGACAGCCCAAGAGACCCAGTACTTC	CASRTQQSTAQETQYF
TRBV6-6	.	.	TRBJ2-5	TGTGCCAGCAGTTACTCTGACTTAACGTCGGAGACCCAGTACTTC	CASSYSDLTSETQYF
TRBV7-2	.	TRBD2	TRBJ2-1	TGTGCCAGCAGCCAAACTAGCGGTTCCTACAATGAGCAGTTCTTC	CASSQTSGSYNEQFF
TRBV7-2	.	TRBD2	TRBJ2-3	TGTGCCAGCAGCTTAGATTGGGCTAGCGGCGATACGCAGTATTTT	CASSLDWASGDTQYF
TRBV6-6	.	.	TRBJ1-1	TGTGCCAGCAGTTACTCGGGGTCGAACACTGAAGCTTTCTTT	CASSYSGSNTEAFF
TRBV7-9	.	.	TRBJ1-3	TGTGCCAGCAGCCTGGTAGATTACTCTGGAAACACCATATATTTT	CASSLVDYSGNTIYF
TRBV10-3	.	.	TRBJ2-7	TGTGCCATCAGTGAGTCGACCTCTAGCCAGCAGTACTTC	CAISESTSSQQYF
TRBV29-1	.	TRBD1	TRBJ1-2	TGCAGCGCTCGTTCCGGGACAGGGGTTTCTGGCTACACCTTC	CSARSGTGVSGYTF
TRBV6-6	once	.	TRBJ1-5	TGTGCCAGCAGCTTTCTGGAGGGGCCTCAGCCCCAGCATTTT	CASSFLEGPQPQHF
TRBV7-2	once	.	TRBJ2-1	TGTGCCAGCAGCTTAGCGGGGACGGGGGCTAGTTCAATTTACAATGAGCAGTTCTTC	CASSLAGTGASSIYNEQFF
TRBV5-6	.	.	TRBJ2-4	TGTGCCAGCAGCTTCTCCCCTCTTGGGGCCAAAAACATTCAGTACTTC	CASSFSPLGAKNIQYF
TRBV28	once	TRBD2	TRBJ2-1	TGTGCCAGCAGTAGAATAGCGGGACCGTACAATGAGCAGTTCTTC	CASSRIAGPYNEQFF
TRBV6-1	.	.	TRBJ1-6	TGTGCCAGCACGTTGGGAGACGGTAATTCACCCCTCCACTTT	CASTLGDGNSPLHF
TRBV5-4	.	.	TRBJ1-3	TGTGCCAGCAGCAATATTGTGACAGGAGGAAACACCATATATTTT	CASSNIVTGGNTIYF
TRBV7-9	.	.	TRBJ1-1	TGTGCCAGCAGCCTCACCATGAACACTGAAGCTTTCTTT	CASSLTMNTEAFF
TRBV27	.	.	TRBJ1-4	TGTGCCAGCAGTTTATTCCGTTTGGGCGGCGATGAAAAACTGTTTTTT	CASSLFRLGGDEKLFF